This T cell receptor (beta chain) was identified during a study of blood T cell repertoires in COVID-19. Germline lookup yields CDR1 SGHNT and CDR2 YYREEE (reference sequence). This CDR3 has 13 amino acids. V dropped 3 bases and J dropped 8; count of bases not matched to a gene: 5. The protocol was immunoSEQ multiplex PCR, while the TCRdb copy is restricted to in-frame clones and leaves out a portion. This table holds approximately 25,000 clones, approximately 86% found once. J is TRBJ1-2 and V is TRBV5-4; TRBD1 aligns across 9 bases. The sequence was collected from a human donor with acute or convalescent COVID-19. The donor label of this sample is uncertain. The material sequenced was peripheral blood. Here the CDR3 DNA reads TGTGCCAGCAGCTCCCAGGACAGGGGCGGCTACACCTTC. Residues: CASSSQDRGGYTF.